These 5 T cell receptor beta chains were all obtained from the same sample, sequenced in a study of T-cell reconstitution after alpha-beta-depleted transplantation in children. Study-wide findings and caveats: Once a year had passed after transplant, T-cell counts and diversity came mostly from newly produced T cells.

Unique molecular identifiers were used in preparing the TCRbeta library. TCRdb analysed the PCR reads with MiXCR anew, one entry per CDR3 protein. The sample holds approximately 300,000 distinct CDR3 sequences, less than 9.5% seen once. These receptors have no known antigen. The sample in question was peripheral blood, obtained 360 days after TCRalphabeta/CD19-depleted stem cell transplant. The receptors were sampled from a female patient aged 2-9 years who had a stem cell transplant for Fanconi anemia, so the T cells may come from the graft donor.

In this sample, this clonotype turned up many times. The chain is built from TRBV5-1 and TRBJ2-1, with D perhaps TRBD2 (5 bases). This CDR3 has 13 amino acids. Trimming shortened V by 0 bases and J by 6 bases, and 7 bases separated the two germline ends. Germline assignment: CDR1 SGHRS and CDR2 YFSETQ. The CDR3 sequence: CASSLGGPNEQFF. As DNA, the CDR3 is TGCGCCAGCAGCTTGGGAGGGCCCAATGAGCAGTTCTTC. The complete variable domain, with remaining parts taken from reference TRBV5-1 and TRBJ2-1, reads KAGVTQTPRYLIKTRGQQVTLSCSPISGHRSVSWYQQTPGQGLQFLFEYFSETQRNKGNFPGRFSGRQFSNSRSEMNVSTLELGDSALYLCASSLGGPNEQFFGPGTRLTVL.

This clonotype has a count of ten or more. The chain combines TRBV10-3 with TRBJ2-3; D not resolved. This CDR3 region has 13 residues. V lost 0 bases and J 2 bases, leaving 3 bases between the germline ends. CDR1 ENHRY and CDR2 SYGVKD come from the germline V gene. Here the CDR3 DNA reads TGTGCCATCAGTGAGTCTCACACAGATACGCAGTATTTT. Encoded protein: CAISESHTDTQYF.

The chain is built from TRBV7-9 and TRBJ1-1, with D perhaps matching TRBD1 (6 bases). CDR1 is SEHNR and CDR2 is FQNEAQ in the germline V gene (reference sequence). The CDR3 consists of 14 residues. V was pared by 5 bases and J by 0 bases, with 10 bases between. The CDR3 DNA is TGTGCCAGCAGCAAACAGGGTTTGAACACTGAAGCTTTCTTT. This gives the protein CASSKQGLNTEAFF.

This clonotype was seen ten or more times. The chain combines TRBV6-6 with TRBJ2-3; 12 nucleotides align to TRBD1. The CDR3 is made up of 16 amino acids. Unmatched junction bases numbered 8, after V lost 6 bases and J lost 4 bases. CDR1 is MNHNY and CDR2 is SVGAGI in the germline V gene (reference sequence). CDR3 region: CASRSAGQGAADTQYF. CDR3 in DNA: TGTGCCAGCAGGTCAGCGGGACAGGGGGCCGCAGATACGCAGTATTTT.

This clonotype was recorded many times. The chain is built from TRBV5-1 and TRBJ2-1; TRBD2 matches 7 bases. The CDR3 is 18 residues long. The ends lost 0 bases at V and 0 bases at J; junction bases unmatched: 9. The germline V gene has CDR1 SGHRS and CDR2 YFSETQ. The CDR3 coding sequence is TGCGCCAGCAGCTTGGGGTCAGGGCGGGGGAGCTCCTACAATGAGCAGTTCTTC. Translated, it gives CASSLGSGRGSSYNEQFF.